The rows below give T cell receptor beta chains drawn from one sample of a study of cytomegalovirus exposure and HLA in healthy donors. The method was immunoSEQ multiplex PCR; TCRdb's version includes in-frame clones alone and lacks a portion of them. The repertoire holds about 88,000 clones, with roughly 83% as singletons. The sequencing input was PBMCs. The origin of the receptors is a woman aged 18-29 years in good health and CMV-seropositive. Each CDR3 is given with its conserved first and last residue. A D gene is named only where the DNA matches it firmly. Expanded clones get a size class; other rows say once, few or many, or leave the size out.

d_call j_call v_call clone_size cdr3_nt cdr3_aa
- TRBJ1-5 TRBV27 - TGTGCCAGCAGTCCAGTCCACCGCCTTTTCAATCAGCCCCAGCATTTT CASSPVHRLFNQPQHF
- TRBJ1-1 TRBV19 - TGTGCCAGTAGTATAAAAACAGTGAACACTGAAGCTTTCTTT CASSIKTVNTEAFF
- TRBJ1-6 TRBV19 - TGTGCCAGTACCCCGCGCCGGGACACTTATAATTCACCCCTCCACTTT CASTPRRDTYNSPLHF
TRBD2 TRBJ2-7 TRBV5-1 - TGCGCCAGCAGGAAAACTTCCACTAGCGGGGGTTTCTACGAGCAGTACTTC CASRKTSTSGGFYEQYF
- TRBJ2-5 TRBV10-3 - TGTGCCATCAGACAGGGATTACGCCAAGAGACCCAGTACTTC CAIRQGLRQETQYF
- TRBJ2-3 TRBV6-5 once TGTGCCAGCAGTTACTCGATGAGTGGTGATACGCAGTATTTT CASSYSMSGDTQYF
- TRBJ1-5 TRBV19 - TGTGCCAGTAGTGGACAGTCCGAGCCCCAGCATTTT CASSGQSEPQHF
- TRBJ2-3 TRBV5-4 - TGTGCCAGCAGCTTAGGGGGGGCCTCAGATACGCAGTATTTT CASSLGGASDTQYF
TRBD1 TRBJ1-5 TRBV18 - TGTGCCAGCTCCCCAGCCGGACAGGGGGTCCCATATAGCAATCAGCCCCAGCATTTT CASSPAGQGVPYSNQPQHF
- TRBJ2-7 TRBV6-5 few TGTGCCAGCAGTTATGGCAGGGGGGCCCACGAGCAGTACTTC CASSYGRGAHEQYF
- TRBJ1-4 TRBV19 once TGTGCCAGTGGTTTGAGGAGCAATGAAAAACTGTTTTTT CASGLRSNEKLFF
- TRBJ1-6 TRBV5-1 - TGCGCCAGCAGCTCCGGAAAGAGGTATTCACCCCTCCACTTT CASSSGKRYSPLHF
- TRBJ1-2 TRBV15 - TGTGCCACCAGCAGAGAGAGGCAGTATGGCTACACCTTC CATSRERQYGYTF
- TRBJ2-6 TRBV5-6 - TGTGCCAGCAGCGGGAGTGTCTCTGGGGCCAACGTCCTGACTTTC CASSGSVSGANVLTF
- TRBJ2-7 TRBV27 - TGTGCCAGCAGTTCCGCAGTTACCGCCTACGAGCAGTACTTC CASSSAVTAYEQYF
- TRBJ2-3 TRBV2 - TGTGCCAGCAATAGGGAGGGCACAGATACGCAGTATTTT CASNREGTDTQYF
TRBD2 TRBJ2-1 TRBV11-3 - TGTGCCAGCAGCGCCGGGGGGTACAATGAGCAGTTCTTC CASSAGGYNEQFF
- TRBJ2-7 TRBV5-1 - TGCGCCAGCAGCTTTCGGACAGACTCCTACGAGCAGTACTTC CASSFRTDSYEQYF
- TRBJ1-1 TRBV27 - TGTGCCAGCAGTTTAACTTCGGGGAACACTGAAGCTTTCTTT CASSLTSGNTEAFF
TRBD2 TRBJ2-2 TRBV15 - TGTGCCACCAGCAGCCTAGAGAGGCTAGCGGGGGGGCCAAAGAACGGGGAGCTGTTTTTT CATSSLERLAGGPKNGELFF
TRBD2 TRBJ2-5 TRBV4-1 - TGCGCCAGCAGCCCGCCGGGGGCACTAGCGGGGGGTCGGGCCGGGACCCAGTACTTC CASSPPGALAGGRAGTQYF
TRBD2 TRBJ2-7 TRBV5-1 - TGCGCCAGCAGCTTGATGACTAGCGGGACCTCCTACGAGCAGTACTTC CASSLMTSGTSYEQYF
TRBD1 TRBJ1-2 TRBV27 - TGTGCCAGCAGTGGACAGGGGAGTCCTTACTATGGCTACACCTTC CASSGQGSPYYGYTF
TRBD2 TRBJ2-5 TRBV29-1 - TGCAGCGTTGAAGATGTAAGCGGGGGGCACCAAGAGACCCAGTACTTC CSVEDVSGGHQETQYF
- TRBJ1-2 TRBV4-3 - TGCGCCAGCAGCCAAGTTAGTCAGGGTGGCTACACCTTC CASSQVSQGGYTF
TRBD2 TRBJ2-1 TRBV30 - TGTGCCTGGACCGGACTAGCGGGGGGTCTCTCCTACAATGAGCAGTTCTTC CAWTGLAGGLSYNEQFF
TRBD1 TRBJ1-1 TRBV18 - TGTGCCAGCTCACCACTACAGGGGGCTGAAGCTTTCTTT CASSPLQGAEAFF
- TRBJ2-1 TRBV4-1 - TGCGCCAGCGGATCGTATGCGGGTGGTGAGCAGTTCTTC CASGSYAGGEQFF
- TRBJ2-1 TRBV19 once TGTGCCAGCAACAATTGGGATTCGCGGGGCAATGAGCAGTTCTTC CASNNWDSRGNEQFF
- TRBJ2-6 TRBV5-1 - TGCGCCAGCAGCTTGGTGCCTACGAGCTCTGGGGCCAACGTCCTGACTTTC CASSLVPTSSGANVLTF
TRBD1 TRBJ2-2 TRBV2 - TGTGCCAGCACCCTGGGACAGTCTTTCACCGGGGAGCTGTTTTTT CASTLGQSFTGELFF
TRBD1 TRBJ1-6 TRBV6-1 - TGTGCCAGCAGCAAGGACAGGGAGTATAATTCACCCCTCCACTTT CASSKDREYNSPLHF
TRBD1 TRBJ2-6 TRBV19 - TGTGCCAGTATCATTATTCGGGGACAGGGGATGACTGGGGCCAACGTCCTGACTTTC CASIIIRGQGMTGANVLTF
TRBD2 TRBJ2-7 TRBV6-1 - TGTGCCAGCAGTGAAGCCGGGGGGGGGAACGAGCAGTACTTC CASSEAGGGNEQYF
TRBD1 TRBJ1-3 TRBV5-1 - TGCGCCAGTAGCCCACAGGGGGCGGCTGGAAACACCATATATTTT CASSPQGAAGNTIYF
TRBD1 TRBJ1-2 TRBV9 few TGTGCCAGCAGCGTGACAGGGGGGAAATATGGCTACACCTTC CASSVTGGKYGYTF
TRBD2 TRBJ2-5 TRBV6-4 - TGTGCCAGCTCAAGACTAGCGGGGGGGCCGGAGACCCAGTACTTC CASSRLAGGPETQYF
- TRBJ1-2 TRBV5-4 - TGTGCCAGCAGCTTGGAACAGGGCCCTTTTGGCTACACCTTC CASSLEQGPFGYTF
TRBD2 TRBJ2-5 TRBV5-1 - TGCGCCAGCAGCTTCGGACTAGCTCGAACCTTCATGGAGACCCAGTACTTC CASSFGLARTFMETQYF